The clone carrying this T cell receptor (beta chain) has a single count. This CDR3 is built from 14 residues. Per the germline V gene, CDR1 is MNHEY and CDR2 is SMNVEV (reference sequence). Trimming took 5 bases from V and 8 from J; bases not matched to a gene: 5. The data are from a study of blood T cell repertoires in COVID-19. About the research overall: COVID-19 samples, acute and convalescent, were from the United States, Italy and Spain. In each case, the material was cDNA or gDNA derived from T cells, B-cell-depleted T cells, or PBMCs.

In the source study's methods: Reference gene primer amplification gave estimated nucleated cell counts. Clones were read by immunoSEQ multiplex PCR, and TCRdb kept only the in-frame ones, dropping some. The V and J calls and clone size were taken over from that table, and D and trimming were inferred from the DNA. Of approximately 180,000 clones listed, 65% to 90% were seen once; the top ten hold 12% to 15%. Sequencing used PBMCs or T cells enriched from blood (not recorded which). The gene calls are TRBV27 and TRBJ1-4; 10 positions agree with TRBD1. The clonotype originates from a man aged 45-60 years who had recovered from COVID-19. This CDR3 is CASSPGQGVEKLFF. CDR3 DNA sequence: TGTGCCAGCAGTCCCGGACAGGGGGTGGAAAAACTGTTTTTT.